This TCR beta chain was documented in a study of cytomegalovirus exposure and HLA in healthy donors. 13 Jbeta primers and 60 Vbeta primers were used for the PCR. The data were produced by immunoSEQ multiplex PCR, yet TCRdb's version contains in-frame clones alone and is incomplete. The profile covers roughly 160,000 clones, with roughly 76% appearing a single time and roughly 13% taken by the ten largest. In its sample, this clone was seen once. The V and J ends lost 7 bases and 5 bases, in that order; junction bases with no gene match: 7. Germline V lookup: CDR1 LNHDA, CDR2 SQIVND (reference sequence). The CDR3 runs to 13 residues.

The chain joins TRBV19 to TRBJ1-2, with 7 bases lining up with TRBD1. Input material: PBMCs. The sequence was obtained from a woman aged 45-65 years in good health and CMV-seronegative. The CDR3 protein is CASTRDRTYGYTF. The CDR3 nucleotides read TGTGCCAGTACTAGGGACAGAACATATGGCTACACCTTC.